What follows is one T cell receptor (beta chain) and its context. The antigen is unknown. The table came from immunoSEQ multiplex PCR; TCRdb's copy has only in-frame clones and leaves some out. Of 200,000 to 250,000 clones in the sample, roughly 83% were seen once. This sample was taken from a study of cytomegalovirus exposure and HLA in healthy donors. Study results and limitations: Associated with cytomegalovirus, according to the listing, were 150 to 200 TCR beta chains. In vitro, three CMV-associated chains proved specific for CMV antigens.

Separation from the roughly 600-subject first cohort characterized the roughly 130-subject validation cohort, to which the donors belonged. The V segment lost 2 bases and the J segment 5 bases; nucleotides outside the gene matches: 2. The V gene's germline CDR1 is PRHDT and CDR2 FYEKMQ (reference sequence). There are 15 residues in the CDR3. Sequenced material: PBMCs. This chain connects TRBV13 to TRBJ1-4, with 10 bases aligning to TRBD1. This clonotype was obtained from a woman younger than 45 in good health and CMV-seropositive. The CDR3: CASSLWGQGNEKLFF. The CDR3 region has the DNA TGTGCCAGCAGCTTATGGGGACAGGGGAATGAAAAACTGTTTTTT.